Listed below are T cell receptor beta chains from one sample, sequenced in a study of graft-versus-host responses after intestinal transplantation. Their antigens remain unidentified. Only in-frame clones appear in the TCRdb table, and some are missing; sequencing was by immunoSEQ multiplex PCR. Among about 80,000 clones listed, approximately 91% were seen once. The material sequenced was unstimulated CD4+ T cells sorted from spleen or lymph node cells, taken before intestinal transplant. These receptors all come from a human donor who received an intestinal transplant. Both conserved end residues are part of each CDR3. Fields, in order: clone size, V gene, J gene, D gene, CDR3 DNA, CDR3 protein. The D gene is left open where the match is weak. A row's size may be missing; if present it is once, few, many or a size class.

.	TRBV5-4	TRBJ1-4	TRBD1	TGTGCCAGCAGCTCAACGGGACAGGGGTTTGGTAGTGAAAAACTGTTTTTT	CASSSTGQGFGSEKLFF
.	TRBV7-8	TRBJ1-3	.	TGTGCCAGCAGCTTAGACGGCGCGGCCTCTGGAAACACCATATATTTT	CASSLDGAASGNTIYF
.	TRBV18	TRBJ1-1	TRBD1	TGTGCCAGCTCACCCCTATCAGGGGGCCAGAACACTGAAGCTTTCTTT	CASSPLSGGQNTEAFF
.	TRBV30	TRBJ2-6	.	TGTGCCTGGAGTACACACTCTGGGGCCAACGTCCTGACTTTC	CAWSTHSGANVLTF
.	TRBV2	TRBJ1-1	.	TGTGCCAGCAGTGAAGGGGGCGGCACTGAAGCTTTCTTT	CASSEGGGTEAFF
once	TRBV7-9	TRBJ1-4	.	TGTGCCAGCAGCTTAGAGGGAGGTGAAAAACTGTTTTTT	CASSLEGGEKLFF
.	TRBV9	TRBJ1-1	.	TGTGCCAGCAGCCCCATGACAGGATTGAACACTGAAGCTTTCTTT	CASSPMTGLNTEAFF
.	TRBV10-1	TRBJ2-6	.	TGCGCCAGCAGTTCCGGTACGGGAGCTGGGGCCAACGTCCTGACTTTC	CASSSGTGAGANVLTF
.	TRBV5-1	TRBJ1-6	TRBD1	TGCGCCAGCAGCTTGGGACAGGGAGGAATCAATTCACCCCTCCACTTT	CASSLGQGGINSPLHF
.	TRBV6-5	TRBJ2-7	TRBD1	TGTGCCAGCATTGAAATTACAGGGGCCTACGAGCAGTACTTC	CASIEITGAYEQYF
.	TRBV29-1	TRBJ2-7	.	TGCAGCGTTGCAGCGAGGCGGCCCCCCTACGAGCAGTACTTC	CSVAARRPPYEQYF
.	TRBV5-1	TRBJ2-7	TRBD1	TGCGCCAGCAGCTACATTTTGGGGACAGGGGCCCTCTCCTACGAGCAGTACTTC	CASSYILGTGALSYEQYF
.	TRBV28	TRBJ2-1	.	TGTGCCAGCAGTTTGCAAAGGCCTAGGGGTGAGCAGTTCTTC	CASSLQRPRGEQFF
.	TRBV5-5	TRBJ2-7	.	TGTGCCAGCAGCCCAGCCCCGCAGGGAACCGGCGAGCAGTACTTC	CASSPAPQGTGEQYF
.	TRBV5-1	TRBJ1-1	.	TGCGCCAGCAGCTTGGCCGCGGCGAACACTGAAGCTTTCTTT	CASSLAAANTEAFF
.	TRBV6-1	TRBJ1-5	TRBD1	TGTGCCAGCAGTTCCGGGACAGGGGGCGGTCAGCCCCAGCATTTT	CASSSGTGGGQPQHF
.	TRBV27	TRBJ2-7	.	TGTGCCAGCAGCCTGTCTTGGCGTACTAGCTCCTACGAGCAGTACTTC	CASSLSWRTSSYEQYF
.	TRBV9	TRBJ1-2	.	TGTGCCAGCAGCGTATCGACGGGGAACTATGGCTACACCTTC	CASSVSTGNYGYTF
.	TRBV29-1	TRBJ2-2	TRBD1	TGCAGCGTTGGACAGGGGAACACCGGGGAGCTGTTTTTT	CSVGQGNTGELFF
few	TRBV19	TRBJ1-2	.	TGTGCCAGTAGTATCGCGGTTCGGCATGGCTACACCTTC	CASSIAVRHGYTF
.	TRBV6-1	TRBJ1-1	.	TGTGCCAGCAGTGTAAAGGGGTCACGGACTGAAGCTTTCTTT	CASSVKGSRTEAFF
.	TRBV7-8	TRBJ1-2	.	TGTGCCAGCACCGACGCGGGGGGGGATGGCTACACCTTC	CASTDAGGDGYTF
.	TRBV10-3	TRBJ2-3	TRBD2	TGTGCCATCAGCATTCTAGCGGGATCATCGGATACGCAGTATTTT	CAISILAGSSDTQYF
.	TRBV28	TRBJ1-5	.	TGTGCCAGCAGTTTATCTCTGTCAGGGCAGCAGCCCCAGCATTTT	CASSLSLSGQQPQHF
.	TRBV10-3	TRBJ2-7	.	TGTGCCATCAGAGCCGAGGGTAGGAGGGGGCAGTACTTC	CAIRAEGRRGQYF
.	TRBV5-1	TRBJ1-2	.	TGCGCCAGCAGCTTGGTGGCGGAGGCTTACTATGGCTACACCTTC	CASSLVAEAYYGYTF
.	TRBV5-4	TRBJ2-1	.	TGTGCCAGCAGTTCTACCTCCCGGACTCTCTACAATGAGCAGTTCTTC	CASSSTSRTLYNEQFF
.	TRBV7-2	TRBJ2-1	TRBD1	TGTGCCAGCACCTACCGGACAGGGACCATTGAGCAGTTCTTC	CASTYRTGTIEQFF
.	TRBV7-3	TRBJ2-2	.	TGTGCCAGCAGTTCAAGCCACGGGGAGCTGTTTTTT	CASSSSHGELFF
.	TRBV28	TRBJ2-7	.	TGTGCCAGCAGTTTGAGTGGGCCTAGCGACTCCTACGAGCAGTACTTC	CASSLSGPSDSYEQYF
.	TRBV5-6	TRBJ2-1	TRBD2	TGTGCCAGCAGCTTGGTTATTCTAGCGGGAGTCCCGAGGTGGGAGCAGTTCTTC	CASSLVILAGVPRWEQFF
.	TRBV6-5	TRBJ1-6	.	TGTGCCAGCAGTTACACGGGACATGGGAATTCACCCCTCCACTTT	CASSYTGHGNSPLHF
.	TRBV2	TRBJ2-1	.	TGTGCCAGCAAGGCGGTGGCTAATGAGCAGTTCTTC	CASKAVANEQFF
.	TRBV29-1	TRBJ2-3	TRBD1	TGCAGCGCTATGCGGGACAGGGGCACAGATACGCAGTATTTT	CSAMRDRGTDTQYF
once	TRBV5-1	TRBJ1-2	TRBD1	TGCGCCAGCAGCTTGGCGCAGGGGGTCTATGGCTACACCTTC	CASSLAQGVYGYTF